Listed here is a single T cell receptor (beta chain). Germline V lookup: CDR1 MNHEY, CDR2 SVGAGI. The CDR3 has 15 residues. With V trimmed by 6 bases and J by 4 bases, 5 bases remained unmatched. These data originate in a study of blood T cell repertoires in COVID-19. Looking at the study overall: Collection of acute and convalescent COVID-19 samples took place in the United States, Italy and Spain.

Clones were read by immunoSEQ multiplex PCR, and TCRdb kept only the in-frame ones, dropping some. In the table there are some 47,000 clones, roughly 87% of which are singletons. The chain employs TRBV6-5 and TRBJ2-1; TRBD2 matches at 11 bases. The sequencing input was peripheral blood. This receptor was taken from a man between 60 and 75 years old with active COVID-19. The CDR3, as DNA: TGTGCCAGCAGCCTGACTAGCGGGACTTACAATGAGCAGTTCTTC. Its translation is CASSLTSGTYNEQFF.